Included here is one T cell receptor beta chain sequence, with context. TCRdb's table, derived via immunoSEQ multiplex PCR, lists solely in-frame clones and lacks some. The sample shows approximately 90,000 clones, less than 95% of them seen only once. The sample is drawn from a study of T cell changes during pregnancy in multiple sclerosis. V was trimmed by 4 bases and J by 2 bases, leaving 9 bases between them. The CDR3 has 14 residues. Germline CDR1 and CDR2: LNHDA and SQIVND (reference sequence). J is TRBJ1-5 and V is TRBV19; D might be TRBD1 (6 bases). Sequenced material: peripheral blood, taken before pregnancy. The receptor comes from a female donor with multiple sclerosis, enrolled in a pregnancy study. For the CDR3, the DNA is TGTGCCAGTAGTAAGGGGGTTGGCAATCAGCCCCAGCATTTT. It translates to CASSKGVGNQPQHF.